Each of the 17 T cell receptor beta chains below was sequenced from the same sample in a study of OX40 agonist ivuxolimab in advanced cancers. The data were produced by immunoSEQ multiplex PCR, yet TCRdb's version contains in-frame clones alone and is incomplete. Here the sample spans 77,000 or so clones, roughly 90% being singletons. The specimen was CD4+ or CD8+ T cells sorted from blood, collected in a trial of the OX40 agonist ivuxolimab. The receptors originated from an adult with an advanced solid tumor such as melanoma, head and neck, liver or kidney cancer.

J is TRBJ2-7 and V is TRBV23-1; tentatively, D is TRBD1 (6 bases). TRBV23-1 is classed as an ORF, of uncertain function. V lost 0 bases and J lost 3, with 15 bases in between. This CDR3 has 16 residues. DNA for the CDR3: TGCGCCAGCAGTCAATCTCCAGGGGCCGACGTCTACGAGCAGTACTTC. Translating it yields CASSQSPGADVYEQYF.

The chain combines TRBV29-1 with TRBJ1-1; tentatively, D is TRBD1 (6 bases). The germline CDR1 and CDR2 sequences are SQVTM and ANQGSEA. Trimming cost V 4 bases and J 4 bases, with 13 bases left between them. The CDR3 is 13 residues long. Written as DNA, the CDR3 is TGCAGCGTTGTTTCAGGGGTTGGCACTGAAGCTTTCTTT. This gives the protein CSVVSGVGTEAFF.

This chain's CDR3 is CASSWGRQGDHEQYF. The CDR3 region has the DNA TGTGCCAGCTCCTGGGGCCGACAGGGGGATCACGAGCAGTACTTC. The V call is TRBV7-3, the J call TRBJ2-7, with 9 positions matching TRBD1. With 8 bases clipped from V and 5 bases from J, the junction kept 13 bases outside the gene matches. This CDR3 is built from 15 residues. Germline V CDR1 and CDR2: SGHTA, FQGTGA.

CDR3 residues: CASSSTSAGVPNEKLFF. CDR3 sequence (DNA): TGTGCCAGCAGCTCCACCTCGGCCGGGGTTCCTAATGAAAAACTGTTTTTT. The chain combines TRBV7-9 with TRBJ1-4; D not resolved. The length of the CDR3 is 17 residues. Looked up from germline, CDR1 is SEHNR and CDR2 is FQNEAQ (reference sequence). Trimming pared 4 bases from V and 3 bases from J, leaving 18 bases between.

The chain has TRBV29-1 and TRBJ1-1; no clear D. V was pared by 5 bases and J by 8 bases, with 9 bases between. Germline V lookup: CDR1 SQVTM, CDR2 ANQGSEA. The CDR3 consists of 10 residues. This chain's CDR3 is CSVFGREAFF. The CDR3 DNA sequence: TGCAGCGTTTTTGGCAGGGAAGCTTTCTTT.

The chain uses TRBV7-9 and TRBJ2-1; D is ambiguous. Germline values: CDR1 SEHNR, CDR2 FQNEAQ (reference sequence). The CDR3 contains 12 residues. The germline V and J ends were trimmed by 2 bases and 7 bases, with 6 bases remaining between them. Here the CDR3 reads CASSLLSNEQFF. The CDR3, as DNA: TGTGCCAGCAGCTTATTAAGTAATGAGCAGTTCTTC.

The J gene is TRBJ1-6, the V gene TRBV4-1, with 8 bases that match TRBD1. The ends lost 5 bases at V and 9 bases at J; junction bases unmatched: 3. Looked up from germline, CDR1 is MGHRA and CDR2 is YSYEKL. The CDR3 sequence is 13 residues long. Here the CDR3 reads CASSGTGISPLHF. CDR3 DNA sequence: TGCGCCAGCAGCGGGACAGGCATTTCACCCCTCCACTTT.

V gene TRBV4-1 combines with J gene TRBJ2-7; 8 bases line up with TRBD1. J was trimmed by 1 base and V by 0 bases; bases with no gene match: 8. The CDR3 extends over 17 amino acids. Germline V gives CDR1 MGHRA, CDR2 YSYEKL. The CDR3 is CASSQDGAGQGSYEQYF. The CDR3 DNA reads as TGCGCCAGCAGCCAAGATGGTGCAGGACAGGGTTCCTACGAGCAGTACTTC.

The genes are TRBV7-2 and TRBJ2-1; 8 bases align to TRBD1. Germline lookup yields CDR1 SGHTA and CDR2 FQGNSA. CDR3 length equals 17 residues. Losses at the gene ends were 5 bases for V and 4 bases for J; bases not matched to a gene: 13. CDR3 DNA sequence: TGTGCCAGCAGCCCCCTCTTCCTTGGACAGGGTTACAATGAGCAGTTCTTC. Its protein is CASSPLFLGQGYNEQFF.

The chain couples TRBV10-2 to TRBJ2-7, with D tentatively TRBD1 (6 bases). CDR3 length equals 14 residues. The V end lost 3 bases, the J end lost 2 bases, and 11 bases lay between the germline ends. Germline V CDR1 and CDR2: WSHSY, SAAADI. CDR3 coding DNA: TGCGCCAGCAGTGACAGGGGCGCCACCTACGAGCAGTACTTC. Translating gives CASSDRGATYEQYF.

CDR3 sequence (DNA): TGTGCCAGTAGTATAGACGGGACTAGCGCGCAAGAGACCCAGTACTTC. This encodes CASSIDGTSAQETQYF. The chain employs TRBV19 and TRBJ2-5, with 10 bases identical to TRBD2. In germline, CDR1 is LNHDA, CDR2 SQIVND (reference sequence). The ends lost 0 bases at V and 2 bases at J; junction bases unmatched: 3. This CDR3 is built from 16 residues.

The CDR3 protein is CASSQQGNYEQYF. In DNA form, the CDR3 reads TGTGCCAGCAGTCAACAGGGGAACTACGAGCAGTACTTC. This chain uses TRBV6-5 with TRBJ2-7, with 7 positions matching TRBD1. The CDR3 runs to 13 residues. Looked up from germline, CDR1 is MNHEY and CDR2 is SVGAGI. Germline trimming cut 5 bases from V and 3 bases from J; bases unmatched to any gene: 4.

In nucleotides, the CDR3 is TGCGCCAGCAGCCAAGGACAGGGTTATGGAAACACCATATATTTT. Translating gives CASSQGQGYGNTIYF. The chain uses TRBV4-3 and TRBJ1-3; the match to TRBD1 covers 7 bases. The V and J ends lost 1 base and 3 bases, in that order; junction bases with no gene match: 3. Looked up from germline, CDR1 is LGHNA and CDR2 is YSLEER. There are 15 residues in the CDR3.

This chain links TRBV29-1 with TRBJ2-2; D gene ambiguous. Germline V lookup: CDR1 SQVTM, CDR2 ANQGSEA. The CDR3 spans 11 residues. Trimming took off 7 bases at V and 7 bases at J, with 10 bases between the two ends. The CDR3 is CSAPLDGELFF. For the CDR3, the DNA is TGCAGCGCACCTCTAGACGGGGAGCTGTTTTTT.

J is TRBJ2-7 and V is TRBV7-6; D perhaps matches TRBD1 (6 bases). The V gene's germline CDR1 is SGHVS and CDR2 FNYEAQ. The V and J ends lost 2 bases and 9 bases respectively, with 14 bases between them. The CDR3 totals 13 residues. CDR3 region: CASSLWDKSGQYF. DNA of the CDR3: TGTGCCAGCAGCTTATGGGACAAGTCGGGGCAGTACTTC.

The chain is built from TRBV7-6 and TRBJ2-3, with TRBD2 matching 14 bases. The germline V gene encodes CDR1 SGHVS and CDR2 FNYEAQ. V shed 0 bases and J 5 bases; nucleotides not matched to a gene: 4. The CDR3 runs to 17 residues. The chain's CDR3 is CASSLAGGLAGVDTQYF. The CDR3 nucleotides are TGTGCCAGCAGCTTAGCCGGGGGACTAGCGGGGGTAGATACGCAGTATTTT.

The V call is TRBV4-1, the J call TRBJ2-1; D is uncertain. The CDR3 is 14 amino acids. CDR1 is MGHRA and CDR2 is YSYEKL in the germline V gene. The ends were cut back, 0 bases at V and 3 bases at J, with 6 bases in the middle. CDR3 sequence (DNA): TGCGCCAGCAGCCAAGAACCCGGCTACAATGAGCAGTTCTTC. Its protein product is CASSQEPGYNEQFF.